Below are 2 T cell receptor beta chains sequenced from a single sample in a study of T cell changes during pregnancy in multiple sclerosis. Clones were sequenced by immunoSEQ multiplex PCR, and TCRdb holds only the in-frame ones, with some missing. Among some 50,000 clones, around 95% were seen once, and the ten largest hold under 7%. The sample in question was CD8+ T cells from peripheral blood mononuclear cells, obtained in the first trimester of pregnancy. These receptors were obtained from a female donor with multiple sclerosis, enrolled in a pregnancy study.

This clone was counted once. This chain joins TRBV14 and TRBJ2-5, with 8 nucleotides matching TRBD2. The J call may be mistaken, given a closer DNA end match to TRBJ2-7. The CDR3 consists of 16 residues. The germline gives CDR1 SGHDN, CDR2 FVKESK. Here the CDR3 reads CASSQDEGLAAYEQYF. For the CDR3, the DNA is TGTGCCAGCAGCCAAGATGAAGGACTAGCCGCCTACGAGCAGTACTTC.

The chain couples TRBV6-5 to TRBJ1-2; the D is unclear. The CDR3 sequence is 14 residues long. Trimming shortened V by 2 bases and J by 4 bases, and 11 bases separated the two germline ends. The germline gives CDR1 MNHEY, CDR2 SVGAGI. CDR3 DNA sequence: TGTGCCAGCAGTTACCACGGGGAAAGCTATGGCTACACCTTC. It yields the protein CASSYHGESYGYTF.